This TCR beta chain was documented in a study of early T cells in non-severe SARS-CoV-2 infection. For the study at large: Sequencing input comprised bulk RNA from unsorted whole blood; chain pairing was not available. Study-level points and caveats: VDJdb matching favored anti-spike CD8 responses, missing private and CD4 specificities.

Tagging with unique molecular identifiers was applied to individual cDNA molecules. TCRdb recomputed calls from the 5' RACE reads with MiXCR, one row per CDR3 protein. The sample consists of tens of thousands of distinct CDR3 sequences, roughly 13% of them appearing once. Of note for this clonotype: Antigen: not known.

Per germline, CDR1 MGHRA and CDR2 YSYEKL. The CDR3 totals 15 residues. V lost 0 bases, J lost 0 bases, and 6 bases lay in between. The source material was whole blood. The receptor's source is an adult who was a healthcare worker with PCR-confirmed SARS-CoV-2 infection or an uninfected control (not recorded which). The chain is built from TRBV4-1 and TRBJ2-1, with D unclear. CDR3 nucleotide sequence: TGCGCCAGCAGCCAAGAACTCCCCTCCTACAATGAGCAGTTCTTC. This codes for CASSQELPSYNEQFF.